Each of the 20 T cell receptor beta chains below was sequenced from the same sample in a study of CD8 T cells in Susac syndrome. Reverse transcription of about 0.45 to 1 ug RNA was performed with random hexamers. TCRdb passed the immunoSEQ multiplex PCR reads through MiXCR, listing each CDR3 protein once. The repertoire consists of more than 75,000 distinct CDR3 sequences, with around 94% occurring once and the leading ten covering about 0.25%. Sequences were obtained from CD8+ T cells from PBMCs. The receptors were sampled from a human donor in good health.

The gene calls are TRBV28 and TRBJ2-7, with 8 positions matching TRBD1. The CDR3 totals 14 residues. In germline, CDR1 is MDHEN, CDR2 SYDVKM. The ends lost 6 bases at V and 3 bases at J; junction bases unmatched: 7. CDR3 loop: CASRQRQGRYEQYV. Here the CDR3 DNA reads TGTGCCAGCAGACAACGACAGGGGCGCTACGAGCAGTACGTC.

This rearrangement joins TRBV9 to TRBJ2-3; 9 positions agree with TRBD2. The CDR3 sequence is 16 residues long. The V segment lost 0 bases and the J segment 3 bases; nucleotides outside the gene matches: 5. CDR1 is SGDLS and CDR2 is YYNGEE in the germline V gene. The CDR3 sequence is CASSVGGTSLTDTQYF. CDR3 nucleotides: TGTGCCAGCAGCGTAGGAGGGACTAGCTTGACAGATACGCAGTATTTT.

V is TRBV6-2 or TRBV6-3 and J is TRBJ2-1; 8 bases map to TRBD1. The CDR3 extends over 14 amino acids. Looked up from germline, CDR1 is MNHEY and CDR2 is SVGEGT. With 2 bases clipped from V and 8 bases from J, the junction kept 5 bases outside the gene matches. CDR3: CASSYGQGAYEQFF. DNA of the CDR3: TGTGCCAGCAGTTACGGGCAGGGGGCGTATGAGCAGTTCTTC.

V and J are TRBV10-3 and TRBJ1-1; tentative D call: TRBD1 (6 bases). V dropped 8 bases and J dropped 1 base, with 17 bases sitting between them. In germline, CDR1 is ENHRY, CDR2 SYGVKD. This CDR3 region has 15 residues. CDR3 sequence: CAISPQGQSNTEAFF. The CDR3 DNA sequence: TGTGCCATCTCACCCCAAGGACAGTCGAACACTGAAGCTTTCTTT.

CDR3: CASTPAGDEQFF. The CDR3 DNA sequence: TGTGCCAGCACCCCAGCGGGGGATGAGCAGTTCTTC. The rearrangement joins TRBV2 to TRBJ2-1; TRBD2 aligns across 8 bases. This CDR3 has 12 residues. The V gene's germline CDR1 is SNHLY and CDR2 FYNNEI. Trimming cost V 7 bases and J 8 bases; bases outside gene matches: 4. Variable domain in full (rest from reference TRBV2 and TRBJ2-1): EPEVTQTPSHQVTQMGQEVILRCVPISNHLYFYWYRQILGQKVEFLVSFYNNEISEKSEIFDDQFSVERPDGSNFTLKIRSTKLEDSAMYFCASTPAGDEQFFGPGTRLTVL.

In nucleotides, the CDR3 is TGTGCCAGCAGACCCCAAGGGACAGGGGGCTGGTACGAGCAGTACGTC. Translating it yields CASRPQGTGGWYEQYV. The chain employs TRBV27 and TRBJ2-7, with TRBD1 matching over 12 bases. Losses at the gene ends were 6 bases for V and 4 bases for J; bases not matched to a gene: 10. CDR1 is MNHEY and CDR2 is SMNVEV in the germline V gene (reference sequence). The CDR3 is 16 residues long.

V usage is TRBV11-3 and J usage is TRBJ2-7; no reliable D call. Germline lookup yields CDR1 SGHNT and CDR2 YENEEA. The germline V and J ends were trimmed by 6 bases and 0 bases, with 9 bases remaining between them. This CDR3 contains 13 residues. The CDR3 region has the DNA TGTGCCAGCAGGCCAGAGAGCTCCTACGAGCAGTACGTC. Protein sequence: CASRPESSYEQYV.

The chain employs TRBV7-2 and TRBJ1-4; D gene uncertain. The CDR3 length is 16 residues. Trimming shortened V by 1 base and J by 0 bases, and 9 bases separated the two germline ends. The germline V gene encodes CDR1 SGHTA and CDR2 FQGNSA. The CDR3 nucleotides are TGTGCCAGCAGCTTAGTTCTGGCAGCAACTAATGAAAAACTGTTTTTT. Amino acid sequence: CASSLVLAATNEKLFF.

This clonotype was counted once. The chain recombines TRBV20-1 with TRBJ2-1; 10 nucleotides match TRBD2. The germline gives CDR1 DFQATT, CDR2 SNEGSKA (reference sequence). The CDR3 covers 16 residues. V lost 0 bases, J lost 8 bases, and 10 bases stayed unmatched. The CDR3, as DNA: TGCAGTGCTAGAGATAGCCTAGCGGGGGTTGATGATGAGCAGTTCTTC. Protein product: CSARDSLAGVDDEQFF.

The chain recombines TRBV2 with TRBJ1-1; unclear D gene. The germline V gene encodes CDR1 SNHLY and CDR2 FYNNEI. Trimming left V 7 bases short and J 4 bases short, with 10 bases between. This CDR3 has 12 residues. The CDR3 is CASKQWGTEAFF. The CDR3, as DNA: TGTGCCAGCAAACAGTGGGGCACTGAAGCTTTCTTT.

The rearrangement joins TRBV27 to TRBJ1-5, with TRBD1 matching over 9 bases. The CDR3 totals 15 residues. The germline V gene encodes CDR1 MNHEY and CDR2 SMNVEV (reference sequence). With 4 bases clipped from V and 4 bases from J, the junction kept 5 bases outside the gene matches. CDR3 nucleotide sequence: TGTGCCAGCAGTTCTAGGGACAGGGCAAATCAGCCCCAGCATTTT. Its protein product is CASSSRDRANQPQHF.

The chain carries TRBV5-1 and TRBJ1-5; the D is unclear. With 5 bases removed from V and 2 bases from J, the gap between germline ends came to 8 bases. The CDR3 totals 13 residues. The germline V gene encodes CDR1 SGHRS and CDR2 YFSETQ. In DNA, the CDR3 is TGCGCCAGCAGGAAAGGTCGCAATCAGCCCCAGCATTTT. This gives the protein CASRKGRNQPQHF. Supplemented by reference TRBV5-1 and TRBJ1-5, the full variable domain reads KAGVTQTPRYLIKTRGQQVTLSCSPISGHRSVSWYQQTPGQGLQFLFEYFSETQRNKGNFPGRFSGRQFSNSRSEMNVSTLELGDSALYLCASRKGRNQPQHFGDGTRLSIL.

The V gene is TRBV20-1, the J gene TRBJ1-1, with TRBD1 matching over 11 bases. The V gene's germline CDR1 is DFQATT and CDR2 SNEGSKA (reference sequence). This CDR3 has 14 amino acids. The V gene end was trimmed by 5 bases and the J gene end by 11 bases; junction bases not matched to a gene: 13. The CDR3 spells CSAGLDRGRVGAFF. The CDR3, as DNA: TGCAGTGCTGGATTGGACAGGGGGCGCGTCGGGGCTTTCTTT.

J is TRBJ2-5 and V is TRBV4-1; 7 nucleotides align to TRBD2. The V gene end was trimmed by 0 bases and the J gene end by 5 bases; junction bases not matched to a gene: 9. The germline CDR1 and CDR2 sequences are MGHRA and YSYEKL. This CDR3 is built from 16 residues. The CDR3 sequence: CASSQDKRDYEETQYF. The CDR3 coding sequence is TGCGCCAGCAGCCAAGATAAGAGGGACTATGAGGAGACCCAGTACTTC.

This rearrangement joins TRBV14 to TRBJ2-3; no firm D call. Trimming stripped 0 bases from V and 4 bases from J, with 5 bases between. This CDR3 is built from 13 residues. CDR1 and CDR2 from the germline V gene are SGHDN and FVKESK. CDR3 in amino acids: CASSQDPPDTQYF. Here the CDR3 DNA reads TGTGCCAGCAGCCAAGATCCCCCAGATACGCAGTATTTT. Full variable domain (rest looked up from reference TRBV14 and TRBJ2-3): EAGVTQFPSHSVIEKGQTVTLRCDPISGHDNLYWYRRVMGKEIKFLLHFVKESKQDESGMPNNRFLAERTGGTYSTLKVQPAELEDSGVYFCASSQDPPDTQYFGPGTRLTVL.

V and J are TRBV27 and TRBJ2-5; 10 nucleotides match TRBD2. Unmatched junction bases numbered 6, after V lost 0 bases and J lost 5 bases. This CDR3 contains 16 residues. Germline loops: CDR1 MNHEY, CDR2 SMNVEV (reference sequence). The CDR3 sequence: CASSLSTGAGGETQYF. The CDR3 nucleotides are TGTGCCAGCAGTTTATCGACGGGAGCGGGAGGGGAGACCCAGTACTTC.

The chain joins TRBV7-9 to TRBJ1-1, with a weak D call TRBD1 (6 bases). This CDR3 is 12 amino acids long. V gave up 2 bases and J gave up 7 bases, with 8 bases separating them. Germline-derived CDR1 and CDR2 are SEHNR and FQNEAQ (reference sequence). The CDR3 bases are TGTGCCAGCAGCTTAAGGGGGAATGAAGCTTTCTTT. Protein sequence: CASSLRGNEAFF.

The chain links TRBV30 to TRBJ2-6, with TRBD1 matching 7 bases. The CDR3 has 15 amino acids. Trimming took 1 base from V and 5 from J; bases not matched to a gene: 5. Germline CDR1 is GTSNPN and CDR2 is SVGIG (reference sequence). In nucleotides, the CDR3 is TGTGCCTGGAGTGCCCGACAGGGATGGGCCAACGTCCTGACTTTC. This encodes CAWSARQGWANVLTF.

The sample holds a few counts of this clonotype. V and J are TRBV29-1 and TRBJ2-7; 8 bases are a match to TRBD1. Germline V CDR1 and CDR2: SQVTM, ANQGSEA. The ends lost 0 bases at V and 2 bases at J; junction bases unmatched: 6. The CDR3 has 15 residues. The CDR3 region has the DNA TGCAGCGTTGAAGAATCCGGACAGGGCACCTACGAGCAGTACTTC. It codes for CSVEESGQGTYEQYF.

The chain combines TRBV7-2 with TRBJ1-2; tentatively, D is TRBD1 (5 bases). Germline-derived CDR1 and CDR2 are SGHTA and FQGNSA. Trimming left V 2 bases short and J 8 bases short, with 15 bases between. The CDR3 is 14 amino acids. The CDR3 DNA reads as TGTGCCAGCAGCTTATTCTCGCAGGGTAGAGGCTACACCTTC. Protein sequence: CASSLFSQGRGYTF.